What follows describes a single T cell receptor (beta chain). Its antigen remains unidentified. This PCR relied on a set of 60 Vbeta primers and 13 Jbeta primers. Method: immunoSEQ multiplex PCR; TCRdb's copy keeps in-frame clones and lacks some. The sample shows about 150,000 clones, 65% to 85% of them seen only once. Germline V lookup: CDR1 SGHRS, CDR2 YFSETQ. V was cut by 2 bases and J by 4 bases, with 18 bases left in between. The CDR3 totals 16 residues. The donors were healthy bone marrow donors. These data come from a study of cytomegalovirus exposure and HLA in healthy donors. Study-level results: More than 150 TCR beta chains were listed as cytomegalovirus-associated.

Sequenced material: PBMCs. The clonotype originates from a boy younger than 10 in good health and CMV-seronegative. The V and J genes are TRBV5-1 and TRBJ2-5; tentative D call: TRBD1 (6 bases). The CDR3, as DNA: TGCGCCAGCAGCTTTGAGGACAGAGATAGACGAGAGACCCAGTACTTC. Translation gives CASSFEDRDRRETQYF.